This T cell receptor beta chain is from a study of Ad26.COV2.S vaccination and SARS-CoV-2 variants (dated by TCRdb to about 2021). Concerning the study at large: Donors in the vaccine arm were drawn from COV1001, a phase I-IIa trial of Ad26.COV2.S in healthy adults that was multicentre, randomized, double-blind and placebo-controlled. Ad26.COV2.S was administered intramuscularly at 5 x 10^10 or 1 x 10^11 viral particles, either as a single shot or as two shots given 56 days apart. Sequencing of the TCRbeta repertoire served to evaluate the specificity and breadth of SARS-CoV-2-reactive T cell receptors following Ad26.COV2.S vaccination. A total of 32 samples were included in the TCR-sequenced set, comprising around 19 Ad26.COV2.S vaccine recipients, 5 placebo recipients and 8 SARS-CoV-2 convalescent individuals. Trial participants were randomized into five groups of five: low-dose or high-dose Ad26.COV2.S given once or twice, or placebo on both occasions. Blinding of investigators to trial group allocation was maintained during experiments and outcome assessment. General conclusions and limits of the study: The study was not powered for comparison of responses between vaccine doses or regimens. Comparable non-spike TCR breadth was observed between vaccine and placebo recipients, consistent with only spike being contained in the vaccine. Compared with placebo recipients, Ad26.COV2.S recipients showed higher spike-specific TCR breadth (P = 0.0014). It was noted by the authors that total T cell responses may have been underestimated by the TCR breadth and depth analyses. Substantial breadth of spike-specific CD8+ and CD4+ T cell responses was reported after vaccination.

This specimen's treatment or condition label, interpreted: some 19 received Ad26.COV2.S at low or high dose, single or two shots; 5 received placebo; per-sample allocation not given. Repertoires of vaccine and placebo recipients were sequenced from samples collected on day 63 after the first injection. Cohort 1b enrolled around 24 adults aged 18-55 years at a single site in Boston, USA, between 29 July and 7 August 2020. Ad26.COV2.S was a replication-incompetent adenovirus type 26 vector expressing a prefusion-stabilized SARS-CoV-2 spike protein from the original Wuhan strain. The immunoSEQ Assay was used to sequence TCRbeta CDR3 regions. After extraction, genomic DNA underwent amplification by bias-controlled multiplex PCR, followed by high-throughput sequencing. The authors processed their data as follows. To quantify the absolute abundance of each unique TCRbeta CDR3 region, sequences were collapsed and filtered. T cell fraction was estimated by normalizing TCRbeta template counts to usable DNA, which was measured by amplifying reference genes present in all nucleated cells. Repertoire TCRs were annotated as SARS-CoV-2-specific by exact matching of V gene, CDR3 amino acid sequence and J gene to a known reactive TCR set. The reference SARS-CoV-2 TCR set was derived from MIRA and filtered for enrichment in COVID-19-positive ImmuneCODE repertoires, a step that removed public or cross-reactive TCRs. Based on the MIRA antigens, annotated TCRs were further analysed at the level of specific ORF or position within ORF. Breadth was defined as the number of annotated unique rearrangements divided by the total number of unique productive rearrangements, and depth was defined as the summed frequency of the annotated unique rearrangements. Group comparisons of TCR breadth used two-sided Wilcoxon rank-sum tests. TCRdb took this table from immuneACCESS and kept in-frame rearrangements with V and J called. Such tables lack part of the clones; where checked against another copy, unresolved V genes explain under half of the gap, and the rest is unexplained. The V and J calls and the clone size are those of that table, but D and trimming were determined from the DNA. For this sample the table gives some 500,000 clones, of which about 88% were detected only once. Around 2.6% of the sample is in the top ten clones.

CDR1 and CDR2 are drawn from the germline V gene: MNHEY, SVGAGI. V loses 2 bases of germline sequence and J loses 2 bases, and the interval between the two ends is 9 bases. The CDR3 goes from the cysteine to the phenylalanine over 14 residues. Kept here is only the CDR3 DNA, which spans 42 bases and is read in frame from base 1. This clone occurred a few times. What this receptor recognizes is not known. No much larger clonotype is one base removed from it; base qualities were not supplied. The source was peripheral blood, collected in a trial of Ad26.COV2.S vaccine versus placebo. The TCR comes from a person aged 18-60 years who received the Ad26.COV2.S COVID-19 vaccine or a placebo. The chain uses TRBV6-5 and TRBJ1-2, with an unclear D gene assignment. The nucleotides read TGTGCCAGCAGTTACAACAATCCCAACTATGGCTACACCTTC. Translation gives CASSYNNPNYGYTF.